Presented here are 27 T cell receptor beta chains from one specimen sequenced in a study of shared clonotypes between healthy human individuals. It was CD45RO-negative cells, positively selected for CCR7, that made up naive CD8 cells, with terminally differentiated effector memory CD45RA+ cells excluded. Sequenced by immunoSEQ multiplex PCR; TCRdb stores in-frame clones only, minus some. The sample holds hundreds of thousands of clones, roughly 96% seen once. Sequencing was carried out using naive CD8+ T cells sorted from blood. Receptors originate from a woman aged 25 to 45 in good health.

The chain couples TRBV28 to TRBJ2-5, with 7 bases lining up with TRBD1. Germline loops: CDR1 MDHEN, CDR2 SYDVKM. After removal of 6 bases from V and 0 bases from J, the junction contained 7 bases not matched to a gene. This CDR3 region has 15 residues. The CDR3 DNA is TGTGCCAGCAGCTACAGGGGTTTAAACCAAGAGACCCAGTACTTC. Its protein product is CASSYRGLNQETQYF.

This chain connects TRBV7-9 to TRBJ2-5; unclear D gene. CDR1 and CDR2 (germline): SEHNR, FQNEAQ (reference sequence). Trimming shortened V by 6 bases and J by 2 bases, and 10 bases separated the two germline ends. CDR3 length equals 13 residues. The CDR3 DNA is TGTGCCAGCAGGGAAGCCCCTCAAGAGACCCAGTACTTC. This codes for CASREAPQETQYF.

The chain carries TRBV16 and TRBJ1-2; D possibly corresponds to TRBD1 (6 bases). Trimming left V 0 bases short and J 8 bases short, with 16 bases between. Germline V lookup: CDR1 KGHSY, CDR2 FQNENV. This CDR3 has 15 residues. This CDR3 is CASSQSPKLGAGYTF. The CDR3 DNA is TGTGCCAGCAGCCAATCTCCTAAATTGGGGGCCGGCTACACCTTC.

CDR3 bases: TGTGCCAGCGTCGGGGGGTCCTACAATGAGCAGTTCTTC. Its protein is CASVGGSYNEQFF. The chain recombines TRBV2 with TRBJ2-1; the match to TRBD2 covers 7 bases. CDR3 length: 13 residues. CDR1 is SNHLY and CDR2 is FYNNEI in the germline V gene. V was pared by 8 bases and J by 1 base, with 2 bases of the junction left unmatched.

CDR3: CASSLEPSGHYEQYF. Written as DNA, the CDR3 is TGTGCCAGCAGCTTAGAACCTTCCGGACACTACGAGCAGTACTTC. The chain uses TRBV11-2 and TRBJ2-7, with TRBD1 as a possible D gene (5 bases). The CDR3 totals 15 residues. Trimming took 0 bases from V and 3 from J, leaving 12 bases between them. Germline V CDR1 and CDR2: SGHAT, FQNNGV.

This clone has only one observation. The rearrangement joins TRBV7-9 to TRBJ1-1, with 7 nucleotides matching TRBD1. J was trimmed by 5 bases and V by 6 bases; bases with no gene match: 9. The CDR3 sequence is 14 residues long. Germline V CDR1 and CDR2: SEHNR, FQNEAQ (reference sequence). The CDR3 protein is CASRPTGANTEAFF. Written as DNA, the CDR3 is TGTGCCAGCAGACCAACAGGGGCGAATACTGAAGCTTTCTTT.

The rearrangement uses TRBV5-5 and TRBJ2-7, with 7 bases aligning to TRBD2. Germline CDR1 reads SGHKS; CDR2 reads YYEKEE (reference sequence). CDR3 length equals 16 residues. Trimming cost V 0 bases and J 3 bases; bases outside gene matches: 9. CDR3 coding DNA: TGTGCCAGCAGCTTGGACCGCGGGGGTCGACGCTACGAGCAGTACTTC. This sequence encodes CASSLDRGGRRYEQYF.

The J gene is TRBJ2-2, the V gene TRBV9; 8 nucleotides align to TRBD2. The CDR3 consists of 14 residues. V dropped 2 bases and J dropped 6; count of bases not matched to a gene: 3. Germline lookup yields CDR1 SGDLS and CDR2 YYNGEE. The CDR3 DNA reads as TGTGCCAGCAGCGTCAGCGGGAGTCCCGGGGAGCTGTTTTTT. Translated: CASSVSGSPGELFF.

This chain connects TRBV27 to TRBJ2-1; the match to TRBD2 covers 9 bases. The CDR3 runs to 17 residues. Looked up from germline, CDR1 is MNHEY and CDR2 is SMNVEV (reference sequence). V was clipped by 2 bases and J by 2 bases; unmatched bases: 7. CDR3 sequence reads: CASSLMVAGATYNEQFF. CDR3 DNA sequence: TGTGCCAGCAGTTTAATGGTAGCGGGGGCCACCTACAATGAGCAGTTCTTC.

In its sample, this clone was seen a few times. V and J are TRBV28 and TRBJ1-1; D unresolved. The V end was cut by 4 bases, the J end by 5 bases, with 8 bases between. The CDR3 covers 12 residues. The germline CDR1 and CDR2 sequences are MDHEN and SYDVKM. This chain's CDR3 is CASSYAGTEAFF. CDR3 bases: TGTGCCAGCAGTTACGCCGGGACTGAAGCTTTCTTT.

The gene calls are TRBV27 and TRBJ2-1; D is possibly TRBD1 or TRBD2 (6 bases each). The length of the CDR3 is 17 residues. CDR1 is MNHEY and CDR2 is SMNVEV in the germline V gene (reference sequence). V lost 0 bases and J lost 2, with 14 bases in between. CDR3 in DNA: TGTGCCAGCAGTTTATCCCCCCCCGGGGGCGCCTACAATGAGCAGTTCTTC. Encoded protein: CASSLSPPGGAYNEQFF.

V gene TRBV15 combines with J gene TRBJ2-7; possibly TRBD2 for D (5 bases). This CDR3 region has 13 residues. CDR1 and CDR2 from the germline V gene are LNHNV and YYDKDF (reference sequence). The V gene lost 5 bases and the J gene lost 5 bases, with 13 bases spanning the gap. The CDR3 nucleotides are TGTGCCACCAGCGAGACACGGGAAAACGAGCAGTACTTC. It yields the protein CATSETRENEQYF.

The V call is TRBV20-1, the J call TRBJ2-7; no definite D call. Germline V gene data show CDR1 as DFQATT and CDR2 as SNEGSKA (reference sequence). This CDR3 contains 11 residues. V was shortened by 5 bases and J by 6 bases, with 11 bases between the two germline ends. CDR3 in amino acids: CSAELGLEQYF. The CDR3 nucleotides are TGCAGTGCTGAGCTTGGGCTCGAGCAGTACTTC.

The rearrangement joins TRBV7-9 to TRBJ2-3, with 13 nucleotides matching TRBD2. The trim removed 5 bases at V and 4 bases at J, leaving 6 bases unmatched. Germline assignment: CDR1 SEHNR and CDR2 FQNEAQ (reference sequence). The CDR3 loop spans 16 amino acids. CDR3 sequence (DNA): TGTGCCAGCAGCCCACTAGCGGGAGGGCCCGCAGATACGCAGTATTTT. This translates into CASSPLAGGPADTQYF.

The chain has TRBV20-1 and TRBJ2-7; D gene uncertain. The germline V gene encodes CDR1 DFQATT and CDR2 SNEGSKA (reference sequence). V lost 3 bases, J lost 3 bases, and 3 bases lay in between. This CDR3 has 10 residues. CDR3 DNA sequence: TGCAGTGCTAGTGGCTACGAGCAGTACTTC. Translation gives CSASGYEQYF.

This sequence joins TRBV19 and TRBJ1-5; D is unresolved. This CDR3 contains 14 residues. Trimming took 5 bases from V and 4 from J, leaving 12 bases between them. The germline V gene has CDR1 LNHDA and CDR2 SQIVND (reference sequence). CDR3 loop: CASSRREKNQPQHF. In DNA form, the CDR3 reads TGTGCCAGTAGTCGCCGGGAAAAAAATCAGCCCCAGCATTTT.

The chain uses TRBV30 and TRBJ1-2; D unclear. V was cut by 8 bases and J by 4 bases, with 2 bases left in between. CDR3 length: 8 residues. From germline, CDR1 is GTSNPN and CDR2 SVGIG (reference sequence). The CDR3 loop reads CAIYGYTF. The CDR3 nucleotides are TGTGCCATCTATGGCTACACCTTC.

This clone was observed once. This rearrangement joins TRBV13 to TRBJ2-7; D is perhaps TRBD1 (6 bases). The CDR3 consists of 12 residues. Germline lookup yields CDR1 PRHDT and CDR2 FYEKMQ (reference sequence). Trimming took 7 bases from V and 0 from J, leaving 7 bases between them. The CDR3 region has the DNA TGTGCCAGCACGGACAGCTCCTACGAGCAGTACTTC. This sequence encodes CASTDSSYEQYF.

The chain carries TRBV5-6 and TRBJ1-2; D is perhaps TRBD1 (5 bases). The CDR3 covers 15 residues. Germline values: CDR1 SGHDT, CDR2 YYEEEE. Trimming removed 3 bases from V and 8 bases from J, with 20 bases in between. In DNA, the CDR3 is TGTGCCAGCAGCTCACTCTGGTCCGGGGGGAAGGGCTACACCTTC. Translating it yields CASSSLWSGGKGYTF.

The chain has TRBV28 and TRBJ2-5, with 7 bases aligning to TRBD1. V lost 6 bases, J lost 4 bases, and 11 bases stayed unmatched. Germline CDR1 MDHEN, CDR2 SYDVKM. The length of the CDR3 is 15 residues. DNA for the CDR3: TGTGCCAGCAGCTCTACAGGGGATGGAGTAGAGACCCAGTACTTC. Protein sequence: CASSSTGDGVETQYF.

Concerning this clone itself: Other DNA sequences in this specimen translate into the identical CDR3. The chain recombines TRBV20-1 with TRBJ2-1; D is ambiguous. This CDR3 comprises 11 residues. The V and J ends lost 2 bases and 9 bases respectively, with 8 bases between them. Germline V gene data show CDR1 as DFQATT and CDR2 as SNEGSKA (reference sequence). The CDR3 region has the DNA TGCAGTGCTAGACTAGTTGCTGAGCAGTTCTTC. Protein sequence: CSARLVAEQFF.

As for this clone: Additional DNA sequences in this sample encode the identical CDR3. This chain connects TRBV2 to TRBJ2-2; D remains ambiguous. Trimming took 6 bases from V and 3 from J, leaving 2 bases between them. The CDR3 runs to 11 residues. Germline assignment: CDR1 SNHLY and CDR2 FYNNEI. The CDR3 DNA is TGTGCCAGCAGGTACACCGGGGAGCTGTTTTTT. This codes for CASRYTGELFF.

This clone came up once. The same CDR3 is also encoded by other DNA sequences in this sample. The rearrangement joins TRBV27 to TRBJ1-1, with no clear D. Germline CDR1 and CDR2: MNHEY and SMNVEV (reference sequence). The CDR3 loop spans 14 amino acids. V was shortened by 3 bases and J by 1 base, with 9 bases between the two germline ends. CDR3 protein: CASSFSGGNTEAFF. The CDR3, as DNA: TGTGCCAGCAGTTTTTCGGGAGGGAACACTGAAGCTTTCTTT.

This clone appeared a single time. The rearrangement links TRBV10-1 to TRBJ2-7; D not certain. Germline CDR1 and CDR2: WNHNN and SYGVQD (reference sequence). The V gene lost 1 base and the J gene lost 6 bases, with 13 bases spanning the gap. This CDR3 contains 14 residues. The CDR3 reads CASSEWPSNGEQYF. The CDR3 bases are TGCGCCAGCAGTGAGTGGCCGAGTAACGGCGAGCAGTACTTC.

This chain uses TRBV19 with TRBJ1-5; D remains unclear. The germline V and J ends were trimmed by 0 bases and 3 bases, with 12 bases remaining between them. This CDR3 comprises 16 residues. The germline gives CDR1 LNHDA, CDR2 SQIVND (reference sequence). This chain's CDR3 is CASSIEWHLPNQPQHF. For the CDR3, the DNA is TGTGCCAGTAGTATAGAGTGGCATCTTCCCAATCAGCCCCAGCATTTT.

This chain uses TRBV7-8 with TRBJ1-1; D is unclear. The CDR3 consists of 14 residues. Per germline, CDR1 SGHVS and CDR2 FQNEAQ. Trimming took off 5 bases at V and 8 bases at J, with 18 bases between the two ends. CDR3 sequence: CASSDITTNLEAFF. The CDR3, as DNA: TGTGCCAGCAGCGACATAACGACAAATCTCGAAGCTTTCTTT.

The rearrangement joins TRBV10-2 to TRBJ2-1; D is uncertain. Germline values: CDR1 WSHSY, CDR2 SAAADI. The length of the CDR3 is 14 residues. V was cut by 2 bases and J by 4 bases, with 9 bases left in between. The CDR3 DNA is TGCGCCAGCAGTGAGCAGCTCAGATACAATGAGCAGTTCTTC. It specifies CASSEQLRYNEQFF.